These T cell receptor beta chains were read from a single sample in a study of blood T cell repertoires in COVID-19. Generated by immunoSEQ multiplex PCR, the TCRdb table keeps only in-frame clones and is missing some. The sample comprises tens of thousands of clones, about 85% of which are singletons, and 10% to 15% rests with the top ten. Material: peripheral blood. The receptors shown here come from a woman older than 75 with acute or convalescent COVID-19. Each CDR3 is given with its conserved first and last residue. The order of the fields is clone size, V gene, J gene, D gene, CDR3 protein, CDR3 DNA. A D gene is named only where the DNA matches it firmly. Clone sizes are given selectively: once, few, many, or a class where the clone is expanded.

.,TRBV11-2,TRBJ1-3,.,CASSPRGFSGNTIYF,TGTGCCAGCAGCCCCCGAGGCTTTTCTGGAAACACCATATATTTT
.,TRBV6-5,TRBJ2-7,.,CASRPNAGSPHF,TGTGCCAGCAGACCAAACGCAGGGTCCCCGCACTTC
once,TRBV11-3,TRBJ2-1,.,CASSLVGSRGPGQFF,TGTGCCAGCAGCTTAGTAGGTTCACGGGGTCCGGGGCAGTTCTTC
.,TRBV4-2,TRBJ2-3,.,CASSQVGGANTDTQYF,TGTGCCAGCAGCCAAGTCGGCGGGGCTAACACAGATACGCAGTATTTT
.,TRBV9,TRBJ1-1,.,CASSVGLRENTEAFF,TGTGCCAGCAGCGTAGGGTTACGGGAGAACACTGAAGCTTTCTTT
.,TRBV10-3,TRBJ1-2,.,CAIRGGAYGYTF,TGTGCCATCAGAGGGGGGGCCTATGGCTACACCTTC
.,TRBV19,TRBJ1-1,.,CASSIIWGVPEAFF,TGTGCCAGTAGTATTATTTGGGGGGTCCCTGAAGCTTTCTTT
.,TRBV3-1/TRBV3-2,TRBJ2-5,TRBD2,CASSQKRAKIAGVETQYF,TGTGCCAGCAGCCAAAAAAGGGCTAAAATAGCGGGGGTAGAGACCCAGTACTTC
.,TRBV27,TRBJ1-2,.,CASSLRGPNYGYTF,TGTGCCAGCAGTCTGCGGGGGCCCAACTATGGCTACACCTTC
.,TRBV6-5,TRBJ2-1,.,CASSSLSNEQFF,TGTGCCAGCAGCTCACTATCCAATGAGCAGTTCTTC
.,TRBV9,TRBJ2-2,TRBD2,CASSVDRGGANTGELFF,TGTGCCAGCAGCGTCGATCGCGGGGGGGCAAACACCGGGGAGCTGTTTTTT
.,TRBV7-9,TRBJ2-3,.,CASSTDKGTQYF,TGTGCCAGCAGCACGGACAAGGGTACGCAGTATTTT
.,TRBV5-1,TRBJ2-3,TRBD2,CASSSSGGANTQYF,TGCGCCAGCAGCTCGAGCGGGGGGGCAAATACGCAGTATTTT
.,TRBV19,TRBJ2-6,TRBD1,CASSVNRGRESGANVLTF,TGTGCCAGTAGTGTAAACAGGGGTAGGGAGTCTGGGGCCAACGTCCTGACTTTC
.,TRBV7-9,TRBJ1-2,.,CASTGALYGYTF,TGTGCCAGCACCGGAGCTCTCTATGGCTACACCTTC
once,TRBV6-5,TRBJ1-1,TRBD1,CASRQGMNTEAFF,TGTGCCAGCAGACAGGGGATGAACACTGAAGCTTTCTTT
.,TRBV19,TRBJ1-2,TRBD1,CASRQGRYGYTF,TGTGCCAGCAGACAGGGCCGCTATGGCTACACCTTC
.,TRBV2,TRBJ1-5,.,CASKRTESNQPQHF,TGTGCCAGCAAACGGACAGAAAGCAATCAGCCCCAGCATTTT
.,TRBV19,TRBJ1-1,.,CASSDWGVQTEAFF,TGTGCCAGTAGTGATTGGGGGGTACAAACTGAAGCTTTCTTT
.,TRBV11-2,TRBJ1-1,.,CASSSQTNTEAFF,TGTGCCAGCAGCTCACAGACGAACACTGAAGCTTTCTTT
.,TRBV4-2,TRBJ1-5,.,CASSQGTLLEFQPQHF,TGTGCCAGCAGCCAAGGAACCCTCTTGGAGTTTCAGCCCCAGCATTTT
.,TRBV28,TRBJ1-4,TRBD1,CASSTGTGDLGKLFF,TGTGCCAGCAGTACCGGGACAGGGGATTTGGGAAAACTGTTTTTT
.,TRBV5-5,TRBJ1-1,TRBD1,CASSPVTGLNTEAFF,TGTGCCAGCAGCCCGGTGACAGGGTTGAACACTGAAGCTTTCTTT
.,TRBV7-9,TRBJ2-1,.,CASSSRARGYNEQFF,TGTGCCAGCAGCTCCCGGGCCCGGGGCTACAATGAGCAGTTCTTC
.,TRBV3-1/TRBV3-2,TRBJ2-2,.,CASSQGAGSAGELFF,TGTGCCAGCAGCCAAGGGGCGGGGTCTGCCGGGGAGCTGTTTTTT
.,TRBV6-2/TRBV6-3,TRBJ2-5,TRBD1,CASSGRDRVYQYF,TGTGCCAGCAGTGGCCGGGACAGGGTATACCAGTACTTC
.,TRBV3-1/TRBV3-2,TRBJ2-7,TRBD1,CASSQEFPGGRYEQYF,TGTGCCAGCAGCCAAGAATTCCCAGGGGGACGCTACGAGCAGTACTTC
.,TRBV24-1,TRBJ1-5,TRBD1,CATSPGTATNQPQHF,TGTGCCACCAGTCCTGGGACAGCAACAAATCAGCCCCAGCATTTT
once,TRBV30,TRBJ1-2,.,CAWKITGTLPSSHGYTF,TGTGCCTGGAAGATCACCGGGACTCTGCCTTCTTCTCATGGCTACACCTTC
.,TRBV6-5,TRBJ1-1,.,CASSQTETEAFF,TGTGCCAGCAGTCAGACAGAGACTGAAGCTTTCTTT
.,TRBV5-1,TRBJ1-6,.,CASSLGSSSYNSPLHF,TGCGCCAGCAGCTTGGGTTCCAGCTCCTATAATTCACCCCTCCACTTT
once,TRBV9,TRBJ1-2,TRBD1,CASSVAPTGGSNGYTF,TGTGCCAGCAGCGTAGCCCCCACAGGGGGCTCAAATGGCTACACCTTC
.,TRBV12-5,TRBJ1-2,TRBD1,CASGDLGTGQGYTF,TGTGCTAGTGGGGACCTCGGGACAGGGCAAGGCTACACCTTC
.,TRBV28,TRBJ1-4,.,CAIGTSGARAEKLFF,TGTGCCATCGGCACATCAGGGGCCCGGGCGGAAAAACTGTTTTTT
.,TRBV19,TRBJ1-5,TRBD1,CASRWGQVGDQPQHF,TGTGCCAGTAGGTGGGGACAGGTAGGGGATCAGCCCCAGCATTTT
.,TRBV19,TRBJ1-2,TRBD1,CASSIWRDRVYGYTF,TGTGCCAGTAGTATATGGCGGGACAGAGTCTATGGCTACACCTTC
.,TRBV4-2,TRBJ2-2,.,CASSQDLTGETGELFF,TGTGCCAGCAGCCAAGATCTTACGGGGGAAACCGGGGAGCTGTTTTTT
.,TRBV12-3/TRBV12-4,TRBJ1-4,TRBD1,CASSFRTGGKLFF,TGTGCCAGCAGTTTTCGGACAGGTGGAAAACTGTTTTTT
.,TRBV7-6,TRBJ2-1,.,CASSLGLDYPNEQFF,TGTGCCAGCAGCCTCGGGCTGGACTATCCGAATGAGCAGTTCTTC
.,TRBV6-5,TRBJ1-2,.,CASSYSQAAYGYTF,TGTGCCAGCAGTTACTCGCAGGCTGCCTATGGCTACACCTTC
.,TRBV6-1,TRBJ1-1,.,CASSESYTEAFF,TGTGCCAGCAGTGAATCGTACACTGAAGCTTTCTTT
once,TRBV18,TRBJ1-3,.,CASSPGPSSLGNTIYF,TGTGCCAGCTCACCGGGGCCTAGTTCTTTGGGAAACACCATATATTTT
once,TRBV27,TRBJ1-6,.,CASRLRGTSYNSPLHF,TGTGCCAGCAGATTAAGGGGGACCTCCTATAATTCACCCCTCCACTTT
.,TRBV6-5,TRBJ2-7,.,CASRGPRGEQYF,TGTGCCAGCAGGGGACCGCGGGGCGAACAGTACTTC